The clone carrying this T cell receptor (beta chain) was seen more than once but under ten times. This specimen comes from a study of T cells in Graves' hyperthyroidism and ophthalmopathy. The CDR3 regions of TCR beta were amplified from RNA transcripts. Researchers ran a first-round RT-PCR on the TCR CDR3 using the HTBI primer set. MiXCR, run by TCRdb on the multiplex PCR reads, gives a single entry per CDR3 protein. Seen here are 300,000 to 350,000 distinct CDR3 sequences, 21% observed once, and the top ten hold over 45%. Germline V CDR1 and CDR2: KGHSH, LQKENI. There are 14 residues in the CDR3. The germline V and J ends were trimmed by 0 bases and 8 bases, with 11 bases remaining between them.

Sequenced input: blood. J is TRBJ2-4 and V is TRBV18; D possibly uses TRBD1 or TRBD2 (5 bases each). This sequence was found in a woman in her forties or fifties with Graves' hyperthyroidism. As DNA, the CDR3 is TGTGCCAGCTCACCACCGGCAGGGCGGGACATTCAGTACTTC. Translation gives CASSPPAGRDIQYF.